The T cell receptor beta chain described here comes from a study of siplizumab effects on memory and regulatory T cells. Overall study results and limits: Tregs that proliferated in siplizumab cultures did not have their suppressive function confirmed. Naive T cells apparently outstripped memory cells in diversity and seemed major alloresponse contributors. Researchers could map only a minor fraction of alloreactive clones to unstimulated subsets.

Concerning this clone: The antigen is not known.

The repertoire was sequenced with immunoSEQ multiplex PCR; TCRdb's copy has only in-frame clones and lacks some. The table records some 100,000 clones, under 95% of them present only once. Germline assignment: CDR1 LNHDA and CDR2 SQIVND (reference sequence). This CDR3 is built from 18 residues. The J segment lost 0 bases and the V segment lost 5 bases, leaving 7 bases of the junction unmatched. The chain uses TRBV19 and TRBJ2-2; 12 nucleotides match TRBD2. The material sequenced was Tregs sorted from blood. The source is a human donor in good health. As DNA, the CDR3 is TGTGCCAGTAGTCGCGGACTAGCGGGACGAACGAACACCGGGGAGCTGTTTTTT. Protein: CASSRGLAGRTNTGELFF.